Below, one TCR beta chain is given with its context. Method: immunoSEQ multiplex PCR; TCRdb's copy keeps in-frame clones and lacks some. The sample contains approximately 250,000 clones, around 93% of which appear only once. These data are taken from a study of blood T cell repertoires in COVID-19. On the study more broadly: Acute and convalescent COVID-19 samples came from the United States, Italy and Spain.

Study members were between roughly 18 and 100 years old and lived in 24 US regions. Someone with COVID-19 had been met by exposed participants within 2 weeks before study entry. CDR1 is SEHNR, CDR2 FQNEAQ, per germline (reference sequence). The CDR3 spans 17 residues. V lost 5 bases, J lost 3 bases, and 7 bases stayed unmatched. Sample: PBMCs or T cells enriched from blood (not recorded which). This chain uses TRBV7-9 with TRBJ2-2; 12 nucleotides line up with TRBD2. This clonotype was sampled from a man aged 35 to 55 who had been exposed to COVID-19. CDR3 loop: CASSDLAGGPYTGELFF. The CDR3 nucleotides read TGTGCCAGCAGCGACCTAGCGGGAGGGCCGTACACCGGGGAGCTGTTTTTT.